The text below deals with one TCR beta chain. This entry comes from a study of blood T cell repertoires in COVID-19. Study background: The United States, Italy and Spain provided the acute and convalescent COVID-19 samples. The analysed material was cDNA or gDNA that came from T cells, B-cell-depleted T cells, or PBMCs.

The CDR3 has 15 residues. Germline V lookup: CDR1 SGDLS, CDR2 YYNGEE. The ends lost 4 bases at V and 0 bases at J; junction bases unmatched: 5. Original processing methods: Reference gene primer amplification gave estimated nucleated cell counts. Produced via immunoSEQ multiplex PCR; TCRdb's table is partial and in-frame only. Clone size and the V and J calls come from that table; the DNA yielded D and trimming. The repertoire consists of approximately 100,000 clones, with around 89% occurring once and the leading ten covering about 20%. The chain links TRBV9 to TRBJ2-3, with 7 positions matching TRBD2. The sample taken for sequencing was peripheral blood. The clonotype comes from a human donor with acute or convalescent COVID-19. The donor label of this sample is uncertain. In DNA, the CDR3 is TGTGCCAGCAGCCCCCGACTAGCTAGCACAGATACGCAGTATTTT. As protein: CASSPRLASTDTQYF.